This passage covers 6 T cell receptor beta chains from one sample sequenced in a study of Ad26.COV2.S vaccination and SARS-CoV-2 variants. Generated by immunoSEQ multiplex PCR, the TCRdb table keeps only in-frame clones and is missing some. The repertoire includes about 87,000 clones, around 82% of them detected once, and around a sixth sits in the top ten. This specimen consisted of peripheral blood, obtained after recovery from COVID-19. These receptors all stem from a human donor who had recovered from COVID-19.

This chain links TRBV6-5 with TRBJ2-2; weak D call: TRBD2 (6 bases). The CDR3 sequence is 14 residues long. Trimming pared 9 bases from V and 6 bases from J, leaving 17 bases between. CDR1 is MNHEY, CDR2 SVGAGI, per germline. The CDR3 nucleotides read TGTGCCAGTCTACGGGAGATCGGGGCCGGGGAGCTGTTTTTT. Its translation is CASLREIGAGELFF.

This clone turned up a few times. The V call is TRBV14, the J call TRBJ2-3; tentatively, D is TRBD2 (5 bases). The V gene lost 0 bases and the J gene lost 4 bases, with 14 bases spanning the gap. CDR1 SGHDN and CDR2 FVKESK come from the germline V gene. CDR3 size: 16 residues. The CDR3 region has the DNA TGTGCCAGCAGCCAAGAAGTCTGGGAGCGAGCAGATACGCAGTATTTT. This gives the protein CASSQEVWERADTQYF. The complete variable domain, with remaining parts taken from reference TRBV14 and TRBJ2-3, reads EAGVTQFPSHSVIEKGQTVTLRCDPISGHDNLYWYRRVMGKEIKFLLHFVKESKQDESGMPNNRFLAERTGGTYSTLKVQPAELEDSGVYFCASSQEVWERADTQYFGPGTRLTVL.

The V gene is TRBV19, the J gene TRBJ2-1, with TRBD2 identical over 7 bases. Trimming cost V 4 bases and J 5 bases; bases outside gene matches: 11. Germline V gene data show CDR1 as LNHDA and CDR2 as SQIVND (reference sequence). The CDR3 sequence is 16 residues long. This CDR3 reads CASSSGRRMGDNEQFF. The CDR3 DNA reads TGTGCCAGTAGTAGCGGGAGAAGGATGGGAGACAATGAGCAGTTCTTC.

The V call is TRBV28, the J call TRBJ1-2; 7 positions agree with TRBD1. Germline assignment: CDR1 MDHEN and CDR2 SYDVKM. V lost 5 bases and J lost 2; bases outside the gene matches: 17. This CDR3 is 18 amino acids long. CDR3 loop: CASSQPGQHSRVNYGYTF. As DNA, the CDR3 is TGTGCCAGCAGTCAACCGGGACAGCACTCCAGAGTGAACTATGGCTACACCTTC.

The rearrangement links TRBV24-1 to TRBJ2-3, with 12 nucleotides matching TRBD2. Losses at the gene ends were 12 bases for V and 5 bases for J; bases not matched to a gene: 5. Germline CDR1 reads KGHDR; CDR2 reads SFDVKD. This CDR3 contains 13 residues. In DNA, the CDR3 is TGTGCCGCCGGGGGACTAGCGGGAGATACGCAGTATTTT. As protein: CAAGGLAGDTQYF.

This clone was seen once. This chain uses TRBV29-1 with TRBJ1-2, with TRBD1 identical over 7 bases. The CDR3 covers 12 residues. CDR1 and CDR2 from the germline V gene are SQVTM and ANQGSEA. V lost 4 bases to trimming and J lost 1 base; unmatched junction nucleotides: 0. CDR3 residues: CSVGDSNYGYTF. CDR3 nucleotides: TGCAGCGTTGGGGACAGTAACTATGGCTACACCTTC. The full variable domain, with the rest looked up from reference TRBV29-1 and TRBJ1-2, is SAVISQKPSRDICQRGTSLTIQCQVDSQVTMMFWYRQQPGQSLTLIATANQGSEATYESGFVIDKFPISRPNLTFSTLTVSNMSPEDSSIYLCSVGDSNYGYTFGSGTRLTVV.